This T cell receptor (beta chain) was obtained from a study of beta chain features in type 1 diabetes. At the level of the study: Examined across all samples were 90 million to 130 million sorted cells. The study's findings and limits: When cDNA is sequenced, cells with high TCR expression could be over-represented. Insertion counts at VDJ junctions were lower in type 1 diabetes patients, who also showed more deletions there.

Expressed TCRB transcripts got sequenced, as all isolated RNA was reverse transcribed. Sequenced naive, central memory and regulatory T cell samples produced an average of around 3.9 million reads. The data were produced by immunoSEQ multiplex PCR, yet TCRdb's version contains in-frame clones alone and is incomplete. The sample holds around 280,000 clones, around 7.8% seen once. Only a few counts were recorded for this clone. Its antigen is currently unknown. CDR3 length: 16 residues. V trimming: 5 bases; J trimming: 9 bases; junction bases outside the gene matches: 11. Germline values: CDR1 MDHEN, CDR2 SYDVKM.

Sequenced: central memory CD4+ T cells from blood. The chain couples TRBV28 to TRBJ1-6; TRBD1 matches 9 bases. The sequence came from a woman aged 18-29 years in good health. The CDR3 DNA reads TGTGCCAGCAGTCCCCTGGGACAGGGTGCCCCTTCACCCCTCCACTTT. Its translation is CASSPLGQGAPSPLHF. The full variable domain, completed using reference TRBV28 and TRBJ1-6, is DVKVTQSSRYLVKRTGEKVFLECVQDMDHENMFWYRQDPGLGLRLIYFSYDVKMKEKGDIPEGYSVSREKKERFSLILESASTNQTSMYLCASSPLGQGAPSPLHFGNGTRLTVT.